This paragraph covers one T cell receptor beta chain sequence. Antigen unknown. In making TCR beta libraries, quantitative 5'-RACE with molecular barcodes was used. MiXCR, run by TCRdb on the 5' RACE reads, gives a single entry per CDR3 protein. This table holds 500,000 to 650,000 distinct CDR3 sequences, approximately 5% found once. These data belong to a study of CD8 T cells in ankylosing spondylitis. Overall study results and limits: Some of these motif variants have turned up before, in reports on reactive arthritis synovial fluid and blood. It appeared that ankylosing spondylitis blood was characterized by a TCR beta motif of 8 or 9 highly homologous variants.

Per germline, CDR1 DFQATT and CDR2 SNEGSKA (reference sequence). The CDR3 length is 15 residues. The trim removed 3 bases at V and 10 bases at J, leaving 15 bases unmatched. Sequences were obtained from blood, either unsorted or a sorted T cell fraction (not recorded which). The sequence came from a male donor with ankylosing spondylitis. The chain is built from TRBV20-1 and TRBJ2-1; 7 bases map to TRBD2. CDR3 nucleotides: TGCAGTGCTAGTACAGGCGGGAGCTCCCCAATCGAGCAGTTCTTC. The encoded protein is CSASTGGSSPIEQFF.